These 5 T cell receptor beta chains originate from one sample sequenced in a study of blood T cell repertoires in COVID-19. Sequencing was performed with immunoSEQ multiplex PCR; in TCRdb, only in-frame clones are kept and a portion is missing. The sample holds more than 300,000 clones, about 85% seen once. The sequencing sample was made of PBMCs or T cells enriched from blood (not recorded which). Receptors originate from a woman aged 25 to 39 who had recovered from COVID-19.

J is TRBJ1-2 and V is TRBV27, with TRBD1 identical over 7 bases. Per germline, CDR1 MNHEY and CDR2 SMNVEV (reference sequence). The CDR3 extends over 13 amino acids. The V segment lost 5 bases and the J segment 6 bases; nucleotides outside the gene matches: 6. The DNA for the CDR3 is TGTGCCAGCAGTCGGGACAGCAGAGATGGCTACACCTTC. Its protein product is CASSRDSRDGYTF.

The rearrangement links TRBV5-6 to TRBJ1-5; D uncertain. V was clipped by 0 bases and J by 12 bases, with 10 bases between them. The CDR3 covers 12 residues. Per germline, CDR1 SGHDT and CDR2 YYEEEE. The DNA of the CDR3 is TGTGCCAGCAGCTTGGCGTCCGGGAACCAGCATTTT. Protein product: CASSLASGNQHF.

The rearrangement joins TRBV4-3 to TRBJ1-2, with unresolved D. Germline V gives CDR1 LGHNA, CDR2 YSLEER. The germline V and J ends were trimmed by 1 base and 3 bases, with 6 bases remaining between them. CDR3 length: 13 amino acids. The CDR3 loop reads CASSQAPYYGYTF. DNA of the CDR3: TGCGCCAGCAGCCAAGCTCCCTACTATGGCTACACCTTC.

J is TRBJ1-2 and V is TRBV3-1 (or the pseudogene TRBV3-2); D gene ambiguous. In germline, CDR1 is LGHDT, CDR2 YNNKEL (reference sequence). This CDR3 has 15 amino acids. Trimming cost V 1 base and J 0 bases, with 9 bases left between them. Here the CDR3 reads CASSQGEGTNYGYTF. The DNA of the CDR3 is TGTGCCAGCAGCCAAGGGGAGGGTACTAACTATGGCTACACCTTC.

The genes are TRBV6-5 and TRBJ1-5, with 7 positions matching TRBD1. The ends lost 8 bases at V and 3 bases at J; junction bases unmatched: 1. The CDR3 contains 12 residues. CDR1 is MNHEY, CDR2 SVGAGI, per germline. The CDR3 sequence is CASGQVNQPQHF. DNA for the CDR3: TGTGCCAGCGGACAGGTCAATCAGCCCCAGCATTTT.